This TCR beta chain was retrieved from a study of blood T cells in healthy people across ages. Overall study findings and caveats: Diversity figures based on one million T cells were deemed too low.

Trimming removed 2 bases from V and 7 bases from J, with 6 bases in between. Germline V CDR1 and CDR2: MGHDK, SYGVNS. The length of the CDR3 is 12 residues. Samples had at least 6 million PBMCs isolated from them. A second roughly 7 to 12 cycle PCR used barcoded and J-beta primers. All samples yielded 3 million or more CDR3-containing paired-end reads. Via MiXCR, TCRdb re-called the 5' RACE reads, giving one row per CDR3 protein. The sample carries 1,800,000 or so distinct CDR3 sequences, about 39% recorded once. In its sample, this clonotype was seen a few times. Its antigen is not identified. The chain has TRBV25-1 and TRBJ1-5; D uncertain. This receptor was obtained from a human donor in good health. Sequenced: blood. In DNA, the CDR3 is TGTGCCAGCAGTGAACGAGAACAGCCCCAGCATTTT. Its translation is CASSEREQPQHF.